Detailed here is one TCR beta chain. Germline V gives CDR1 SGHKS, CDR2 YYEKEE (reference sequence). This CDR3 is built from 13 residues. Trimming removed 3 bases at V and 5 bases at J, with 11 bases between. Some clones are missing from TCRdb's copy, which holds only in-frame ones; the method was immunoSEQ multiplex PCR. The sample holds around 62,000 clones, over 75% seen once. These data come from a study of OX40 agonist ivuxolimab in advanced cancers. The rearrangement uses TRBV5-5 and TRBJ2-5, with D tentatively TRBD2 (6 bases). This clonotype was sampled from an adult with an advanced solid tumor such as melanoma, head and neck, liver or kidney cancer. The specimen comprised CD4+ or CD8+ T cells sorted from blood, sampled in a trial of the OX40 agonist ivuxolimab. The CDR3 DNA is TGTGCCAGCAGCTCCACGGGGGACGAGACCCAGTACTTC. Amino acid sequence: CASSSTGDETQYF.